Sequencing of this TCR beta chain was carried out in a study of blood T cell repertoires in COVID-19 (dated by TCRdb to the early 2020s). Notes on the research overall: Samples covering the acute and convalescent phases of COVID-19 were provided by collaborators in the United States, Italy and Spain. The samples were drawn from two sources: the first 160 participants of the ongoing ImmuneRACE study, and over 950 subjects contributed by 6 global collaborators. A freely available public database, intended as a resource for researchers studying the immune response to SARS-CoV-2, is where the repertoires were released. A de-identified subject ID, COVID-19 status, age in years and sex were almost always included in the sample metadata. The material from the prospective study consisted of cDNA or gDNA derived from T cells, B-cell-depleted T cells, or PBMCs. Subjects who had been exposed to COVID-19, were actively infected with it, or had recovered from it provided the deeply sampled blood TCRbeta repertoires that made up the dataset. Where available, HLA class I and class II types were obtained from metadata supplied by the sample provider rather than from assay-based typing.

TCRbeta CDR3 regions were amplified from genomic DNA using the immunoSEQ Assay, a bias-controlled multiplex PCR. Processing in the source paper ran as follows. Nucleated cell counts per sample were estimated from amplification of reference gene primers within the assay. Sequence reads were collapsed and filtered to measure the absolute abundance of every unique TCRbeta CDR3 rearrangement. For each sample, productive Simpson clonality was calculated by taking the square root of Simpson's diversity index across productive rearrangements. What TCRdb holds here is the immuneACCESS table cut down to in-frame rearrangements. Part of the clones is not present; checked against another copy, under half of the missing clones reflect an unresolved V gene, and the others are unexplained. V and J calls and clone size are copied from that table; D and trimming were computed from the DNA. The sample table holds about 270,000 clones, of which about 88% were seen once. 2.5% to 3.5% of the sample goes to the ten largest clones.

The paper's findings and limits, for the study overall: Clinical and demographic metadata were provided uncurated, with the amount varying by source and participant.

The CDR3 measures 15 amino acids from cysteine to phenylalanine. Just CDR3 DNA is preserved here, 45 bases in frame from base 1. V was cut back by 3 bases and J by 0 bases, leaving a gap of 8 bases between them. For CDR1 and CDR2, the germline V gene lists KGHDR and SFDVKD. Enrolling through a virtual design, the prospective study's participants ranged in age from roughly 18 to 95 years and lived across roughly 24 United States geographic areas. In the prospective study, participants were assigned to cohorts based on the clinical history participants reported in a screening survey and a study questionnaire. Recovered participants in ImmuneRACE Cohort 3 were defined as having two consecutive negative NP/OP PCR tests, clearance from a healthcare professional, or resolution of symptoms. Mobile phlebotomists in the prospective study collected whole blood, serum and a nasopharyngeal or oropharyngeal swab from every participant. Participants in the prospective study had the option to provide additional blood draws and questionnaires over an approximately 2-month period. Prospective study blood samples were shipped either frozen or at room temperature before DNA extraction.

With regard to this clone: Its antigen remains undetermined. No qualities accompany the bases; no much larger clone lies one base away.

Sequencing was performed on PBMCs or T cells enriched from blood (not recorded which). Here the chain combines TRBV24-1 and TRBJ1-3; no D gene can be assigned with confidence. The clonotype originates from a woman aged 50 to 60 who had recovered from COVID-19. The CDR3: CATSDAASSGNTIYF. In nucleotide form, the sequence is TGTGCCACCAGTGATGCCGCGAGCTCTGGAAACACCATATATTTT.